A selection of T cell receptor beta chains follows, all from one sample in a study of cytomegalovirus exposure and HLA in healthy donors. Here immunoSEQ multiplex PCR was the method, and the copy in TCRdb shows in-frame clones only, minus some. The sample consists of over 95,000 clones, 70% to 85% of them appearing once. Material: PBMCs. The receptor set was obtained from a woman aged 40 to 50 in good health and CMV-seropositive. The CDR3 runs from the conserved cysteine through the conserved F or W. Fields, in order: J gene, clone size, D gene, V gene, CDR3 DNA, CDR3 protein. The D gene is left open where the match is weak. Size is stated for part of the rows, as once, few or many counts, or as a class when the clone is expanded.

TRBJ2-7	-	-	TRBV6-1	TGTGCCAGCAGGGGGGACATGACTACCTACGAGCAGTACTTC	CASRGDMTTYEQYF
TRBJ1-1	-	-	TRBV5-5	TGTGCCAGCAGCTTGGGTCAGGCCACTGAAGCTTTCTTT	CASSLGQATEAFF
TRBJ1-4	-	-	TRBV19	TGTGCCACCGCGGACAGAGTCTTTGAAAAACTGTTTTTT	CATADRVFEKLFF
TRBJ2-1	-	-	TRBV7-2	TGTGCCAGCAGCCTCAGGTGGGACAATGAGCAGTTCTTC	CASSLRWDNEQFF
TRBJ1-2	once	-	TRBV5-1	TGCGCCAGCAGCTTCGCGGGGGCGACGCTAAGATATGGCTACACCTTC	CASSFAGATLRYGYTF
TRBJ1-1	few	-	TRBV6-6	TGTGCCAGCAGTTACTCAACGGGTACGCGGAACACTGAAGCTTTCTTT	CASSYSTGTRNTEAFF
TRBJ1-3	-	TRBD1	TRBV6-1	TGTGCCAGCAGTGAAGCGGGACAGGAAAGAAACACCATATATTTT	CASSEAGQERNTIYF
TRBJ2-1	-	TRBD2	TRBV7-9	TGTGCCAGCAGCTTTCATACCGTCCTAGCGGGGGGGCCTGAGCAGTTCTTC	CASSFHTVLAGGPEQFF
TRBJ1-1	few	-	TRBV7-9	TGTGCCAGCAGCATGGGACATAACACTGAAGCTTTCTTT	CASSMGHNTEAFF
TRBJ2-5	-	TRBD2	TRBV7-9	TGTGCCAGCAGCTTAGCGGGGGGGACAGAGACCCAGTACTTC	CASSLAGGTETQYF
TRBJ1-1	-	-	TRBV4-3	TGCGCCAGCAGCCAAGGGGCATACACTGAAGCTTTCTTT	CASSQGAYTEAFF
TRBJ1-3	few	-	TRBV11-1	TGTGCCAGCAGCTTTAGCGGAGACTCTGGAAACACCATATATTTT	CASSFSGDSGNTIYF
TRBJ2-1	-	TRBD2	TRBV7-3	TGTGCCAGCAGCTTCAGTAGCGGGAGTGGCAATGAGCAGTTCTTC	CASSFSSGSGNEQFF
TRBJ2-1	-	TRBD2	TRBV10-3	TGTGCCATCACCCGACGGGGAGGGGAAGAGAATGAGCAGTTCTTC	CAITRRGGEENEQFF
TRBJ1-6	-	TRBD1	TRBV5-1	TGCGCCAGCAGCCGGGGGCAGGGGGCAGATTCACCCCTCCACTTT	CASSRGQGADSPLHF
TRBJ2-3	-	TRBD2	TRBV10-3	TGTGCCATCAGTGAGTCGATGGCTAGCGGGAAGGGTACGCAGTATTTT	CAISESMASGKGTQYF
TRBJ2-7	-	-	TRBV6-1	TGTGCCAGCAGTGAAGGTCCTAGCCGTACCTACGAGCAGTACTTC	CASSEGPSRTYEQYF
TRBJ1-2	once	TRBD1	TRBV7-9	TGTTCCAGCAGCTTAGCCCCGACAGGGCCCTATGGCTACACCTTC	CSSSLAPTGPYGYTF
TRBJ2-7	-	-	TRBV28	TGTGCCAGCAGTCTGACTAAATCTGCCAGTGGCTACGAGCAGTACTTC	CASSLTKSASGYEQYF
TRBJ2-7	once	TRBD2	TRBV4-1	TGCGCCAGCAGCCACAGGACTAGCGACTCCTACGAGCAGTACTTC	CASSHRTSDSYEQYF
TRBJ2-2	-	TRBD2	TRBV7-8	TGTGCCAGCAGCTTCTGGGCTCTGGGGACTAGCGGGGGCCCTTTGAACACCGGGGAGCTGTTTTTT	CASSFWALGTSGGPLNTGELFF
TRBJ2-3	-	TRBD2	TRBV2	TGTGCCAGCAGGTGGCTAGCGGGCCAAGATACGCAGTATTTT	CASRWLAGQDTQYF
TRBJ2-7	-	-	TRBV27	TGTGCCAGCAGCCGTAGGTACTTC	CASSRRYF
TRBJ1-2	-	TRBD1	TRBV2	TGTGCCAGCAGAAGGGACAGTTCTAACTATGGCTACACCTTC	CASRRDSSNYGYTF
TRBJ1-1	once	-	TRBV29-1	TGCAGCGTTTGGGAGGGGTCCTACACTGAAGCTTTCTTT	CSVWEGSYTEAFF
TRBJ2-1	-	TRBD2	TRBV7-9	TGTGCCAGCAGCTACGGGGGGAAGAGCTACAATGAGCAGTTCTTC	CASSYGGKSYNEQFF
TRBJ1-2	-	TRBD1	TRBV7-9	TGTGCCACCACGGAGACAGGGGTTTCTGGGATTCGGGGCTACACCTTC	CATTETGVSGIRGYTF
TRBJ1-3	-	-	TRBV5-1	TGCGCCAGCAGCTTGGATATGGCAGCTGGAAACACCATATATTTT	CASSLDMAAGNTIYF